The clone carrying this TCR beta chain appeared a few times. What it binds is unknown. TCRdb called the reads again in MiXCR, with one record for every CDR3 protein. This table has about half a million distinct CDR3 sequences, around 35% appearing once. The data belong to a study of T cell repertoires in cytomegalovirus infection. The origin of this receptor is a human donor in good health (CMV status not recorded). Some clones in this sample may be carry-over from other donors' samples. The specimen comprised cultured PBMCs, sampled from culture after CMV antigen stimulation.

The CDR3 sequence: CASSPTENTEAFF. DNA of the CDR3: TGTGCCAGCAGCCCCACCGAGAACACTGAAGCTTTCTTT. The chain recombines TRBV27 with TRBJ1-1; no reliable D call. The CDR3 has 13 residues. Trimming removed 6 bases from V and 1 base from J, with 9 bases in between. The germline gives CDR1 MNHEY, CDR2 SMNVEV (reference sequence).